Shown below are 2 T cell receptor beta chains from a single sample sequenced in a study of CXCR3-negative and CXCR3-positive naive CD8 T cells. The antigens these receptors bind are not known. All TRB cDNA libraries came from 5' RACE performed with UMI labels. From its re-call of the 5' RACE reads, TCRdb lists each CDR3 protein once, without DNA. The listing records approximately 98,000 distinct CDR3 sequences. General study points: CXCR3-positive naive cells had TRB CDR3s that were more hydrophobic than CXCR3-negative naive cells had.

The sequencing sample was made of naive CXCR3+ CD8+ T cells from blood. The subset was: CD45RO-CCR7+CD27+CD95- naive CD8+ T cells expressing CXCR3 (TNR3+). The receptors stem from a human donor in good health. Some clones in this sample may be carry-over from other donors' samples.

The V call is TRBV28, the J call TRBJ2-5. Per the germline V gene, CDR1 is MDHEN and CDR2 is SYDVKM. CDR3 length equals 11 residues. CDR3 residues: CASSIQETQYF.

V is TRBV6-5 and J is TRBJ2-3; TCRdb reports TRBD1, a call that lacks DNA to check it against. The CDR3 has 16 amino acids. CDR1 and CDR2 (germline): MNHEY, SVGAGI. The CDR3 sequence is CASSYSSRGTGDTQYF.